This T cell receptor beta chain was recorded in a study of blood T cell repertoires in COVID-19. Germline V gene data show CDR1 as WSHSY and CDR2 as SAAADI. The V and J ends lost 5 bases and 6 bases, in that order; junction bases with no gene match: 9. CDR3 length equals 17 residues. TCRdb's table, derived via immunoSEQ multiplex PCR, lists solely in-frame clones and lacks some. The top ten hold more than 5% of the sample, which has about 330,000 clones, 75% to 90% seen once. Cohorts were assigned according to the clinical history that participants reported. This receptor was identified in a man younger than 45 who had recovered from COVID-19. Sequenced sample: PBMCs or T cells enriched from blood (not recorded which). This chain uses TRBV10-2 with TRBJ2-3, with 15 bases that match TRBD2. CDR3 region: CASSRTSGGAFADTQYF. CDR3 nucleotide sequence: TGCGCCAGCAGTAGGACTAGCGGGGGGGCTTTTGCGGATACGCAGTATTTT.